In this sample, the clone carrying this TCR beta chain turned up a few times. Its antigen is unidentified. Four subsets defined by PD-1 and/or TIGIT were sorted from live CD3+CD8+TCRalphabeta+ cells. The germline V gene has CDR1 SGHDT and CDR2 YYEEEE. The CDR3 covers 14 residues. V lost 0 bases to trimming and J lost 4 bases; unmatched junction nucleotides: 4. These data originate in a study of circulating CD8 cells and anti-PD-1 response in melanoma. Turning to the study itself: Responders had complete or partial responses; non-responders had stable or progressive disease.

Study findings and constraints: DNEG was most diverse; TIGIT repertoires were least diverse.

The QIAseq Immune Repertoire TCR panel built the libraries from 15 ng of total RNA. TCRdb recomputed calls from the reads with MiXCR, one row per CDR3 protein. The sample has under 1,200 distinct CDR3 sequences; around 8.1% are singletons. Specimen: CD8+ T cells from PBMCs, collected at baseline or after one month of anti-PD-1 therapy (not recorded which). The V call is TRBV5-6, the J call TRBJ2-7; 7 bases are a match to TRBD1. The TCR comes from a human donor with melanoma. CDR3 nucleotide sequence: TGTGCCAGCAGCTTGGGAGAGGGGGCATACGAGCAGTACTTC. Translating gives CASSLGEGAYEQYF.